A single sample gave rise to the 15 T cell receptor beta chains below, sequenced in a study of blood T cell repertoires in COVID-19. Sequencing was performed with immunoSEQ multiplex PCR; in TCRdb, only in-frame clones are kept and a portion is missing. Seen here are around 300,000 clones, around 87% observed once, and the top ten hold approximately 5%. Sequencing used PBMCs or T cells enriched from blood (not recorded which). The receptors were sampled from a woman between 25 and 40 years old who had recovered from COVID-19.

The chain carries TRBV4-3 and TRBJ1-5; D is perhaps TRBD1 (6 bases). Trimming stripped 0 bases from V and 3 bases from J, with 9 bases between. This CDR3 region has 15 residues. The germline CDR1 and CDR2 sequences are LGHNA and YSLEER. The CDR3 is CASSQDSGVNQPQHF. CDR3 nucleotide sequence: TGCGCCAGCAGCCAAGATTCAGGGGTCAATCAGCCCCAGCATTTT.

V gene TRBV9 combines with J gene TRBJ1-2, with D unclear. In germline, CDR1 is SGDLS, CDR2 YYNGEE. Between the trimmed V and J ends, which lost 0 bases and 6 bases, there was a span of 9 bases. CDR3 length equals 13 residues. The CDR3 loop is CASSVETDDGYTF. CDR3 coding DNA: TGTGCCAGCAGCGTAGAAACAGACGATGGCTACACCTTC.

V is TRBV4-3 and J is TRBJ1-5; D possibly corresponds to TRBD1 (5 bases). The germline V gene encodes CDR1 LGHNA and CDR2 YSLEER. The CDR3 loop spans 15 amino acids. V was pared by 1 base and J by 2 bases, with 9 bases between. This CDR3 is CASSQVGGGNQPQHF. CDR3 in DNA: TGCGCCAGCAGCCAAGTCGGGGGAGGCAATCAGCCCCAGCATTTT.

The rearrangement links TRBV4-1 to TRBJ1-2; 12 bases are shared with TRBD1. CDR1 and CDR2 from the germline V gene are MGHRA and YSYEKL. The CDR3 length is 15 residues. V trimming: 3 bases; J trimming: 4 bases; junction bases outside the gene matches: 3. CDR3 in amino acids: CASSHGTGGGYGYTF. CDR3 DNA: TGCGCCAGCAGCCATGGGACAGGGGGCGGCTATGGCTACACCTTC.

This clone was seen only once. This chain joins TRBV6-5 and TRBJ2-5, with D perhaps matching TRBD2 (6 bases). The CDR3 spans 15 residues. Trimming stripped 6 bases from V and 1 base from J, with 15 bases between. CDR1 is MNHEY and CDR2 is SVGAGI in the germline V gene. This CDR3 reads CASRPTGAGQETQYF. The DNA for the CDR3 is TGTGCCAGCAGACCTACAGGAGCGGGCCAAGAGACCCAGTACTTC.

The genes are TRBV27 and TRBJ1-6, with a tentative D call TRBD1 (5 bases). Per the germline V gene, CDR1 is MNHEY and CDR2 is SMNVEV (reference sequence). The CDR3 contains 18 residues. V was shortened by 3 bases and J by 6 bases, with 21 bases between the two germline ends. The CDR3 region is CASSFGGFSRAPNSPLHF. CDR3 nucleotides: TGTGCCAGCAGTTTCGGGGGATTTAGCAGGGCCCCTAATTCACCCCTCCACTTT.

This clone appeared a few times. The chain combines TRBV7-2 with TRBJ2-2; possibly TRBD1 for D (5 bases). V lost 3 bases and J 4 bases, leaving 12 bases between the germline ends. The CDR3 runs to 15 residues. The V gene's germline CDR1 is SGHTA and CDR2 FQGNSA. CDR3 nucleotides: TGTGCCAGCAGCTTGGATGGGGCCGGCACCGGGGAGCTGTTTTTT. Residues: CASSLDGAGTGELFF.

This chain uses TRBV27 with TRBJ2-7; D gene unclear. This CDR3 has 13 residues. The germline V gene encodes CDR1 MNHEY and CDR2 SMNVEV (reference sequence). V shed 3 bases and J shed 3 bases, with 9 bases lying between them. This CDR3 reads CASSFGQIYEQYF. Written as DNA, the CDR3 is TGTGCCAGCAGTTTTGGGCAGATCTACGAGCAGTACTTC.

The CDR3 region has the DNA TGTGCCAGCAGTAAGGACTCATGGAACACCGGGGAGCTGTTTTTT. This gives the protein CASSKDSWNTGELFF. The rearrangement joins TRBV6-2 or TRBV6-3 to TRBJ2-2, with D possibly being TRBD2 (5 bases). V was trimmed by 5 bases and J by 1 base, leaving 11 bases between them. Germline loops: CDR1 MNHEY, CDR2 SVGEGT. There are 15 residues in the CDR3.

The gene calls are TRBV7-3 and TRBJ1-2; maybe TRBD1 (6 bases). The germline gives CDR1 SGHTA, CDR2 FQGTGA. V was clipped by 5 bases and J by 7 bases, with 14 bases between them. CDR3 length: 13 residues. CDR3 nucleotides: TGTGCCAGCAGCGGGCCGGGCAGGGGTGGCTACACCTTC. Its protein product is CASSGPGRGGYTF.

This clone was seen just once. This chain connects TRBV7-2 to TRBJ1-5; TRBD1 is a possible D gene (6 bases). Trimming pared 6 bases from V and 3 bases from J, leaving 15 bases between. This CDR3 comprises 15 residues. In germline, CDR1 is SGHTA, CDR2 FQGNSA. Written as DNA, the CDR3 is TGTGCCAGCAGACCTAGGACAGACATCAATCAGCCCCAGCATTTT. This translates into CASRPRTDINQPQHF.

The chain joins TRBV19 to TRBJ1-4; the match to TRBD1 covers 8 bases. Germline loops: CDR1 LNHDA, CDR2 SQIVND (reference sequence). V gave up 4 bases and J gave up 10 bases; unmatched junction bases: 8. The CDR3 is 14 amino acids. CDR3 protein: CASSSRTGIGKLFF. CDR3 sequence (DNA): TGTGCCAGTAGTAGCCGGACAGGGATTGGAAAACTGTTTTTT.

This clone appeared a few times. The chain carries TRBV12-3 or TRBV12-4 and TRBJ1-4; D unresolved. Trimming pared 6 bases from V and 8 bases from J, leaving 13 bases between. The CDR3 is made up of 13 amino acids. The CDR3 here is CASRPEATEKLFF. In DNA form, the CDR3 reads TGTGCCAGCAGGCCAGAGGCTACCGAAAAACTGTTTTTT.

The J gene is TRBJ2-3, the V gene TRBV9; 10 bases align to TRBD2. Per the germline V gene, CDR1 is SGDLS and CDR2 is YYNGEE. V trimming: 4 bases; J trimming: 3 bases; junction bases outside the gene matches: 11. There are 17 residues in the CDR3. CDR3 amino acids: CASSKGLASGGTDTQYF. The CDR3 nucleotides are TGTGCCAGCAGCAAAGGCTTGGCTAGCGGGGGAACAGATACGCAGTATTTT.

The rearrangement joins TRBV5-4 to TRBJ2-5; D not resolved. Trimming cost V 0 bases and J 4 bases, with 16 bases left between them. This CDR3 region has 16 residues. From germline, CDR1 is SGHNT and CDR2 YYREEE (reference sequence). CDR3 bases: TGTGCCAGCAGCTTGGGGGCTAATTGGGCAGGAGAGACCCAGTACTTC. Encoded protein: CASSLGANWAGETQYF.